This T cell receptor beta chain was recovered during a study of tumour-infiltrating T cells in Burkitt lymphoma. Study as a whole: This cohort included all epidemiological subtypes of Burkitt lymphoma. Overall and progression-free survival were predicted by productive clonality.

Note on this clone: Its specificity is not known.

Study-wide results and caveats: Several public clonotypes recurred in numerous Burkitt lymphoma patients.

The junction had 3 bases not matched to a gene; V was cut back by 3 bases and J by 1 base. CDR1 and CDR2 (germline): MGHDK, SYGVNS. CDR3 length: 15 residues. This table comes from immunoSEQ multiplex PCR, and its TCRdb copy is limited to in-frame clones, with some not included. The table shows about 420 clones, with 45% occurring only once. Material: tumor tissue. This rearrangement joins TRBV25-1 to TRBJ2-1, with 7 bases matching TRBD2. The source of this sequence is a human donor with Burkitt lymphoma. CDR3 in DNA: TGTGCCAGCAGTGATCCTAGCGGATCCTACAATGAGCAGTTCTTC. Translation: CASSDPSGSYNEQFF.